Listed below are T cell receptor beta chains from one sample, sequenced in a study of CD8 T cells in ankylosing spondylitis. TCRdb used MiXCR to reprocess the 5' RACE reads, holding one entry per CDR3 protein. The sample includes approximately 200,000 distinct CDR3 sequences, 9.5% to 15% seen only once; the top ten take approximately 15%. The sequenced sample was blood, either unsorted or a sorted T cell fraction (not recorded which). These receptors were obtained from a male donor with ankylosing spondylitis or in good health (not recorded which). Both conserved end residues are part of each CDR3. Fields, in order: J gene, D gene, V gene, clone size, CDR3 protein, CDR3 DNA. D genes are given only for firm matches. Size is omitted from some rows. Given values are once, few, many or a class for expanded clones.

TRBJ2-1 TRBD2 TRBV12-3/TRBV12-4 many CASTVAGNNNEQFF TGTGCCAGCACCGTAGCGGGGAATAACAATGAGCAGTTCTTC
TRBJ1-2 - TRBV12-3/TRBV12-4 many CASSLINYGYTF TGTGCCAGCAGTCTAATTAACTATGGCTACACCTTC
TRBJ2-1 - TRBV12-5 once CASGPLTGTYNEQFF TGTGCTAGTGGCCCTCTCACAGGGACTTACAATGAGCAGTTCTTC
TRBJ2-1 - TRBV24-1 few CATSDLDEHEQFF TGTGCCACCAGTGATTTGGACGAACATGAGCAGTTCTTC
TRBJ2-3 - TRBV5-1 - CASSLEGPSNTQYF TGCGCCAGCAGCTTAGAGGGACCCTCCAATACGCAGTATTTT
TRBJ1-2 - TRBV5-1 - CASSLAEPPYGYTF TGCGCCAGCAGCTTGGCGGAGCCACCCTATGGCTACACCTTC
TRBJ1-4 - TRBV7-9 few CASSNEKLFF TGTGCCAGTTCAAATGAAAAACTGTTTTTT
TRBJ1-6 TRBD1 TRBV5-1 few CASSFTDRGDSPLHF TGCGCCAGCAGCTTTACGGACAGGGGGGATTCACCCCTCCACTTT
TRBJ2-1 - TRBV10-3 few CAIRLGYSYNEQFF TGTGCCATCAGACTAGGTTACTCCTACAATGAGCAGTTCTTC
TRBJ2-1 - TRBV27 - CASSPTGIPNEQFF TGTGCCAGCAGTCCTACAGGGATTCCCAATGAGCAGTTCTTC
TRBJ2-7 - TRBV5-1 - CASSQDATYEQYF TGCGCCAGCAGCCAGGACGCCACCTACGAGCAGTACTTC
TRBJ2-7 - TRBV25-1 few CASKRRGAAGEQYF TGTGCCAGCAAAAGAAGAGGGGCAGCCGGCGAGCAGTACTTC
TRBJ2-3 TRBD2 TRBV5-4 - CASSPGLEDTQYF TGTGCCAGCAGCCCCGGACTAGAAGATACGCAGTATTTT
TRBJ2-7 - TRBV4-2 few CASSQEGAGYYEQYF TGTGCCAGCAGCCAAGAGGGAGCGGGCTACTACGAGCAGTACTTC
TRBJ1-1 TRBD1 TRBV5-6 - CASSSSDRGSNTEAFF TGTGCCAGCAGCTCCTCGGACAGGGGGTCGAACACTGAAGCTTTCTTT
TRBJ2-3 TRBD2 TRBV5-5 - CASSSSLAGGIEDTQYF TGTGCCAGCAGCTCTTCCCTGGCGGGAGGAATAGAAGATACGCAGTATTTT
TRBJ2-5 - TRBV27 - CASSLYPQETQYF TGTGCCAGCAGTTTATACCCCCAAGAGACCCAGTACTTC
TRBJ1-1 - TRBV6-2/TRBV6-3 few CASSYSAGLNTEAFF TGTGCCAGCAGTTACTCGGCAGGGTTGAACACTGAAGCTTTCTTT
TRBJ2-1 - TRBV20-1 - CSARDLGKYNEQFF TGCAGTGCTAGAGATCTTGGGAAGTACAATGAGCAGTTCTTC
TRBJ2-7 - TRBV2 - CASSEVLGGTVAYEQYF TGTGCCAGCAGTGAAGTCTTAGGGGGGACAGTCGCCTACGAGCAGTACTTC
TRBJ2-7 TRBD2 TRBV20-1 few CSADADLAGGTYEQYF TGCAGTGCCGACGCTGACTTAGCGGGAGGCACCTACGAGCAGTACTTC
TRBJ2-7 TRBD1 TRBV7-9 - CASSLQGAEQYF TGTGCCAGCAGCTTACAGGGGGCAGAGCAGTACTTC
TRBJ1-6 - TRBV9 - CASSASQGGNSPLHF TGTGCCAGCAGCGCCTCACAGGGAGGGAATTCACCCCTCCACTTT
TRBJ2-7 - TRBV29-1 - CSVGGAHYEQYF TGCAGCGTTGGGGGAGCCCACTACGAGCAGTACTTC
TRBJ2-3 - TRBV9 - CASSVGLSFPDTQYF TGTGCCAGCAGCGTCGGACTAAGCTTCCCAGATACGCAGTATTTT
TRBJ2-7 - TRBV27 - CASSSSQGNLYEQYF TGTGCCAGCAGTTCCTCACAGGGAAACCTCTACGAGCAGTACTTC
TRBJ2-3 TRBD2 TRBV5-1 - CASSYGWRGGDTDTQYF TGCGCCAGCAGCTATGGCTGGCGGGGGGGGGACACAGATACGCAGTATTTT
TRBJ2-1 TRBD2 TRBV12-3/TRBV12-4 few CASSPTSGYNEQFF TGTGCCAGCAGTCCGACTAGCGGATACAATGAGCAGTTCTTC
TRBJ2-5 - TRBV10-3 few CAISRTGSLEETQYF TGTGCCATCAGCCGAACAGGGAGTTTGGAGGAGACCCAGTACTTC
TRBJ1-4 - TRBV11-2 - CASSSRDWPNEKLFF TGTGCCAGCAGCTCCCGGGACTGGCCTAATGAAAAACTGTTTTTT
TRBJ2-1 - TRBV27 few CASSSYYALGNEQFF TGTGCCAGCAGTTCCTACTACGCCCTAGGCAATGAGCAGTTCTTC
TRBJ1-4 - TRBV27 few CASSLVATDEKLFF TGTGCCAGCAGTTTAGTGGCAACGGATGAAAAACTGTTTTTT
TRBJ1-3 - TRBV5-5 few CASSLGQGAGNTIYF TGTGCCAGCAGCTTGGGGCAGGGCGCTGGAAACACCATATATTTT
TRBJ1-1 TRBD1 TRBV25-1 - CASSEDRENTEAFF TGTGCCAGCAGTGAGGACAGGGAGAACACTGAAGCTTTCTTT
TRBJ2-5 TRBD1 TRBV11-2 - CASSPTDREETQYF TGTGCCAGCAGCCCCACGGACAGGGAGGAGACCCAGTACTTC
TRBJ1-1 - TRBV11-2 many CASSFRWGSWNTEAFF TGTGCCAGCAGCTTTAGATGGGGTTCATGGAACACTGAAGCTTTCTTT
TRBJ2-7 - TRBV11-2 - CASSPTERSSYEQYF TGTGCCAGCAGTCCCACTGAAAGGAGCTCCTACGAGCAGTACTTC
TRBJ2-3 - TRBV4-2 once CASNTTSGPSPEGGTDTQYF TGTGCCTCTAACACTACCTCCGGGCCATCGCCTGAGGGGGGCACAGATACGCAGTATTTT
TRBJ2-7 TRBD2 TRBV4-2 few CASSRPEREGLYEQYF TGTGCCAGCAGCCGGCCCGAGCGGGAGGGCCTGTACGAGCAGTACTTC
TRBJ1-1 - TRBV5-1 many CASSLGEGETEAFF TGCGCCAGCAGCTTGGGGGAGGGAGAGACTGAAGCTTTCTTT
TRBJ2-7 TRBD1 TRBV4-1 - CASSPDRGNEQYF TGCGCCAGCAGCCCGGACAGGGGTAACGAGCAGTACTTC
TRBJ2-5 - TRBV18 few CASSHNRVTEETQYF TGTGCCAGCTCCCACAACCGGGTCACAGAAGAGACCCAGTACTTC
TRBJ1-1 - TRBV5-1 - CASSLASDVTEAFF TGCGCCAGCAGCTTGGCGAGCGACGTCACTGAAGCTTTCTTT
TRBJ2-2 TRBD1 TRBV5-6 few CASSYHTRTGFTGELFF TGTGCCAGCAGCTACCATACTCGGACAGGTTTCACCGGGGAGCTGTTTTTT
TRBJ2-1 TRBD2 TRBV7-9 - CASSLTSGGTEQFF TGTGCCAGCAGCTTAACTAGCGGGGGTACTGAGCAGTTCTTC
TRBJ2-5 TRBD1 TRBV7-9 - CASSLVSYRGETQYF TGTGCCAGCAGCTTAGTATCCTACAGGGGAGAGACCCAGTACTTC
TRBJ2-5 TRBD1 TRBV7-8 - CASSSLDRVQETQYF TGTGCCAGCAGCTCGTTGGACAGGGTCCAAGAGACCCAGTACTTC
TRBJ2-3 - TRBV5-1 many CASRATDTQYF TGCGCCAGCAGGGCTACAGATACGCAGTATTTT
TRBJ2-4 - TRBV5-1 few CASSLTGQYKNIQYF TGCGCCAGCAGCTTGACCGGCCAGTACAAAAACATTCAGTACTTC
TRBJ2-7 TRBD1 TRBV3-1 few CASSQGIRDRFHEQYF TGTGCCAGCAGCCAGGGCATCCGGGACAGGTTCCACGAGCAGTACTTC
TRBJ2-7 - TRBV5-1 many CASTGMTDEQYF TGCGCCAGCACCGGGATGACCGACGAGCAGTACTTC
TRBJ2-7 - TRBV5-6 few CASSLVPGGGSYEQYF TGTGCCAGCAGCTTGGTTCCTGGGGGCGGCTCCTACGAGCAGTACTTC
TRBJ1-2 TRBD1 TRBV5-1 - CASSGDGQGATSNGYTF TGCGCCAGCAGCGGTGACGGACAGGGGGCGACATCGAATGGCTACACCTTC